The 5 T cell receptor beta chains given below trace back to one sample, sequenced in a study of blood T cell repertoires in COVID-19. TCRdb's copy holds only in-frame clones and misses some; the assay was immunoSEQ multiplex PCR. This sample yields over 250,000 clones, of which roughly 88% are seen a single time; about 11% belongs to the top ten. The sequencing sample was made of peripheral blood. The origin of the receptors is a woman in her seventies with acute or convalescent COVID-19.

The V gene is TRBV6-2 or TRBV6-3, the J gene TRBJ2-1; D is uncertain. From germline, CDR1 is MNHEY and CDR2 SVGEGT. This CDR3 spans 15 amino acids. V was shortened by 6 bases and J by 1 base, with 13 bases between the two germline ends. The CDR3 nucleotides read TGTGCCAGCAGCTCCATAGAGGTGTCCTACAATGAGCAGTTCTTC. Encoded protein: CASSSIEVSYNEQFF.

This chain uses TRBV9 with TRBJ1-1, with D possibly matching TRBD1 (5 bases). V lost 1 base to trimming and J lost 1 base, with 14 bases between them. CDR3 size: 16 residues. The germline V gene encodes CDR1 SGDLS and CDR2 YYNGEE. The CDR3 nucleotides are TGTGCCAGCAGCGTACAGGGTGGAGGGCCGAACACTGAAGCTTTCTTT. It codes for CASSVQGGGPNTEAFF.

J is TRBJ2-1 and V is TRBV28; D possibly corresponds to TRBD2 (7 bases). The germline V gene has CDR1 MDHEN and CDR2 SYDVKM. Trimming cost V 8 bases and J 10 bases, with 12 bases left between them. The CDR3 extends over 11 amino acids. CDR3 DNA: TGTGCCAGCCTCGGGGGGCGAGAGCAGTTCTTC. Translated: CASLGGREQFF.

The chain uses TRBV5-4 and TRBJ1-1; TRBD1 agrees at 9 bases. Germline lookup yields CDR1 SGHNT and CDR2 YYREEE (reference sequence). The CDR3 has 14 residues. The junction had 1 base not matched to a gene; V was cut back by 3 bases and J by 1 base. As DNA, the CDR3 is TGTGCCAGCAGCTGGGACAGGGCGAACACTGAAGCTTTCTTT. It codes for CASSWDRANTEAFF.

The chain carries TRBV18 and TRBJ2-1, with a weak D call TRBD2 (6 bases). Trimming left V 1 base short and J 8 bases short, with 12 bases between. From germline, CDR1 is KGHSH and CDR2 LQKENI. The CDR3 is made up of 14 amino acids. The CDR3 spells CASSPLLTGDEQFF. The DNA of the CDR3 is TGTGCCAGCTCACCACTCTTGACGGGGGATGAGCAGTTCTTC.